This T cell receptor beta chain was sequenced for a study of monozygotic twins with inflammatory bowel disease. Findings of the study overall: Against healthy co-twins, IBD patients had lower TCRbeta diversity (measured by inverse Simpson). Patient repertoire variability may have increased through differing immunosuppressive treatments.

The CDR3 has 16 residues. Each TCR library consumed around 3.5 ug of total RNA. Added by template switching were UMIs that each held a 6-nucleotide sample barcode. Each CDR3 protein gets one entry in TCRdb, which reprocessed the 5' RACE reads and gives no DNA. The table lists around 97,000 distinct CDR3 sequences. Note on this clonotype: The antigen is undetermined.

Sequenced input: blood. The TCR sequence derives from a human donor with ulcerative colitis or Crohn's disease, or a healthy co-twin of an affected twin (not recorded which). The chain uses TRBV12-3 or TRBV12-4 and TRBJ2-7. This CDR3 is CASSLIRPGSSYEQYF.